One sample yielded the 10 T cell receptor beta chains listed below, sequenced in a study of identical twins. MiXCR, run by TCRdb on the 5' RACE reads, gives a single entry per CDR3 protein. The sample records roughly 540,000 distinct CDR3 sequences, around 20% being singletons. The same sample was also used in a study of T cells expressing NK-cell markers.

Sequencing was performed on CD4+ T cells sorted from blood. The receptors here all came from a woman younger than 30 in good health.

The chain carries TRBV3-1 and TRBJ2-2; D is perhaps TRBD2 (6 bases). Germline V gives CDR1 LGHDT, CDR2 YNNKEL (reference sequence). V was cut by 1 base and J by 9 bases, with 18 bases left in between. This CDR3 spans 16 amino acids. In nucleotides, the CDR3 is TGTGCCAGCAGCCAAGCCGGAGGGCGAATGAACAGGGAGCTGTTTTTT. The encoded protein is CASSQAGGRMNRELFF.

In this sample, this clonotype turned up a few times. This chain links TRBV20-1 with TRBJ1-6; unclear D gene. V was trimmed by 3 bases and J by 8 bases, leaving 17 bases between them. The CDR3 is made up of 15 amino acids. Germline-derived CDR1 and CDR2 are DFQATT and SNEGSKA (reference sequence). CDR3 residues: CSARIRASGDSPLHF. The CDR3, as DNA: TGCAGTGCTAGGATCCGGGCTAGCGGAGATTCACCCCTCCACTTT.

J is TRBJ2-7 and V is TRBV7-2; possibly TRBD1 or TRBD2 for D (5 bases each). The CDR3 is made up of 12 amino acids. V lost 5 bases, J lost 12 bases, and 17 bases lay in between. In germline, CDR1 is SGHTA, CDR2 FQGNSA. DNA of the CDR3: TGTGCCAGCAGCCTGGGACGGGGCTATTCGTACTTC. Protein product: CASSLGRGYSYF.

The sample holds one count of this clonotype. The chain joins TRBV11-2 to TRBJ2-1, with 9 bases identical to TRBD2. The CDR3 spans 15 residues. In germline, CDR1 is SGHAT, CDR2 FQNNGV. J lost 6 bases, V lost 6 bases, and 9 bases had no gene match. CDR3 amino acids: CASRFGLARTNEQFF. In nucleotides, the CDR3 is TGTGCCAGCAGATTCGGACTAGCGCGGACCAATGAGCAGTTCTTC.

The V gene is TRBV25-1, the J gene TRBJ2-2; the D gene is possibly TRBD1 (6 bases). This CDR3 is built from 15 residues. V lost 5 bases and J lost 7, with 17 bases in between. Per the germline V gene, CDR1 is MGHDK and CDR2 is SYGVNS. CDR3 nucleotide sequence: TGTGCCAGCAGTTTTCAGACAGGAGAAGGCGGGGAGCTGTTTTTT. This gives the protein CASSFQTGEGGELFF. The full variable domain, rest sourced from reference TRBV25-1 and TRBJ2-2, is EADIYQTPRYLVIGTGKKITLECSQTMGHDKMYWYQQDPGMELHLIHYSYGVNSTEKGDLSSESTVSRIRTEHFPLTLESARPSHTSQYLCASSFQTGEGGELFFGEGSRLTVL.

The chain joins TRBV12-3 or TRBV12-4 to TRBJ2-5, with TRBD2 as a possible D gene (6 bases). CDR3 length: 16 amino acids. V lost 6 bases and J 5 bases, leaving 22 bases between the germline ends. CDR3 DNA: TGTGCCAGCAGACTTCGCCGACTAGGCCTGTGGGAGACCCAGTACTTC. The encoded protein is CASRLRRLGLWETQYF.

This chain joins TRBV27 and TRBJ2-3; no reliable D call. Germline V gene data show CDR1 as MNHEY and CDR2 as SMNVEV (reference sequence). The V end was cut by 7 bases, the J end by 2 bases, with 10 bases between. CDR3 length: 13 residues. Here the CDR3 DNA reads TGTGCCAGCAAGGAGTCTGCCACAGATACGCAGTATTTT. Translated, it gives CASKESATDTQYF.

The rearrangement uses TRBV10-3 and TRBJ2-6; D perhaps matches TRBD2 (7 bases). The V end lost 11 bases, the J end lost 0 bases, and 23 bases lay between the germline ends. The CDR3 loop spans 18 amino acids. Per the germline V gene, CDR1 is ENHRY and CDR2 is SYGVKD. DNA for the CDR3: TGTGCCGCCTCCCGGGGGGCCCCTTCCCTCTCTGGGGCCAACGTCCTGACTTTC. Its translation is CAASRGAPSLSGANVLTF.

A few counts support this clonotype. V gene TRBV10-3 combines with J gene TRBJ2-1, with 13 bases matching TRBD2. This CDR3 contains 14 residues. V shed 9 bases and J 5 bases; nucleotides not matched to a gene: 4. Germline V gene data show CDR1 as ENHRY and CDR2 as SYGVKD. CDR3 protein: CAIRGLAGNNEQFF. CDR3 sequence (DNA): TGTGCCATTAGGGGACTAGCGGGAAACAATGAGCAGTTCTTC.

The chain combines TRBV25-1 with TRBJ1-2; TRBD1 agrees at 9 bases. CDR3 length: 15 residues. The germline V gene has CDR1 MGHDK and CDR2 SYGVNS. Germline trimming cut 4 bases from V and 1 base from J; bases unmatched to any gene: 4. The CDR3 spells CASSGGQGSNYGYTF. The CDR3 coding sequence is TGTGCCAGCAGTGGTGGACAGGGGAGTAACTATGGCTACACCTTC.